The 3 T cell receptor beta chains listed next were all sequenced from one sample in a study of T-cell memory formation after mild COVID-19. TCRdb reprocessed the 5' RACE reads with MiXCR, giving one entry per CDR3 protein. The table shows about 560,000 distinct CDR3 sequences, with approximately 21% occurring only once. The source material was PBMCs or a T cell subset sorted from them (not recorded which). Source of these receptors: an adult woman who had mild COVID-19 (a few samples of this study predate the infection). Cell type and time point are not known.

The chain has TRBV29-1 and TRBJ2-1, with 14 bases lining up with TRBD2. The V and J ends lost 3 bases and 9 bases, in that order; junction bases with no gene match: 7. Germline-derived CDR1 and CDR2 are SQVTM and ANQGSEA. This CDR3 spans 15 amino acids. The CDR3 sequence is CSVDRGTSGSFEQFF. The CDR3 nucleotides are TGCAGCGTTGATCGAGGGACTAGCGGGAGTTTTGAGCAGTTCTTC.

Ten or more counts support this clonotype. The chain combines TRBV5-1 with TRBJ2-5; TRBD1 aligns across 8 bases. The CDR3 sequence is 13 residues long. Trimming took 1 base from V and 4 from J; bases not matched to a gene: 0. The germline V gene encodes CDR1 SGHRS and CDR2 YFSETQ. The CDR3 spells CASSLTGGETQYF. CDR3 DNA: TGCGCCAGCAGCTTGACAGGGGGAGAGACCCAGTACTTC.

The rearrangement uses TRBV20-1 and TRBJ2-3; D is tentatively TRBD1 or TRBD2 (6 bases each). The CDR3 is 14 amino acids. Per germline, CDR1 DFQATT and CDR2 SNEGSKA (reference sequence). V lost 3 bases and J 6 bases, leaving 16 bases between the germline ends. CDR3 in amino acids: CSARVRGRWDTQYF. For the CDR3, the DNA is TGCAGTGCTAGGGTCCGGGGGCGCTGGGATACGCAGTATTTT.